A single sample is the source of the 14 T cell receptor beta chains below, sequenced in a study of T cell responses to AZD1222 COVID-19 vaccine. The data were produced by immunoSEQ multiplex PCR, yet TCRdb's version contains in-frame clones alone and is incomplete. The table has about 150,000 clones, approximately 85% seen once. The sequencing used peripheral blood, collected 28 days after the second dose of the MenACWY control vaccine. These receptors came from an adult who received the MenACWY meningococcal vaccine as a control.

The genes are TRBV2 and TRBJ2-1; 7 positions agree with TRBD2. The CDR3 runs 14 residues. V lost 4 bases to trimming and J lost 3 bases; unmatched junction nucleotides: 3. The germline V gene encodes CDR1 SNHLY and CDR2 FYNNEI. The CDR3 region has the DNA TGTGCCAGCAGTGCGGGGGGTTACTACAATGAGCAGTTCTTC. This gives the protein CASSAGGYYNEQFF.

The rearrangement uses TRBV5-1 and TRBJ2-1; tentatively, D is TRBD1 (7 bases). Trimming shortened V by 4 bases and J by 5 bases, and 25 bases separated the two germline ends. The CDR3 loop spans 18 amino acids. The germline gives CDR1 SGHRS, CDR2 YFSETQ. CDR3 in amino acids: CASSPGRGGSGRNNEQFF. The CDR3 nucleotides are TGCGCCAGCAGCCCGGGCCGAGGGGGCAGCGGGCGAAACAATGAGCAGTTCTTC.

The J gene is TRBJ2-7, the V gene TRBV6-5; no clear D. V lost 2 bases and J lost 2, with 16 bases in between. The CDR3 is 16 amino acids. Germline-derived CDR1 and CDR2 are MNHEY and SVGAGI. The CDR3 bases are TGTGCCAGCAGTTACGATCCTAGAATCTCTCCCTACGAGCAGTACTTC. Its protein is CASSYDPRISPYEQYF.

The chain joins TRBV7-3 to TRBJ2-6; the D call may be TRBD1 or TRBD2 (5 bases each). Germline-derived CDR1 and CDR2 are SGHTA and FQGTGA. The CDR3 loop spans 17 amino acids. V was cut by 5 bases and J by 0 bases, with 14 bases left in between. CDR3: CASSGIPGPSGANVLTF. The CDR3 DNA is TGTGCCAGCAGCGGCATCCCGGGGCCCTCTGGGGCCAACGTCCTGACTTTC.

The chain uses TRBV28 and TRBJ1-5, with a weak D call TRBD1 (6 bases). CDR3 length: 14 amino acids. The V end was cut by 6 bases, the J end by 5 bases, with 14 bases between. The germline V gene has CDR1 MDHEN and CDR2 SYDVKM. The CDR3 region is CASSLARGYQPQHF. CDR3 in DNA: TGTGCCAGCAGCCTGGCCAGGGGTTATCAGCCCCAGCATTTT.

This chain uses TRBV4-3 with TRBJ1-2; tentative D call: TRBD1 (5 bases). Germline loops: CDR1 LGHNA, CDR2 YSLEER. This CDR3 contains 16 residues. Trimming took 0 bases from V and 3 from J, leaving 14 bases between them. CDR3 DNA sequence: TGCGCCAGCAGCCAAGATAGGGGCGCCAGGGACTATGGCTACACCTTC. This sequence encodes CASSQDRGARDYGYTF.

The chain carries TRBV28 and TRBJ1-5; D unresolved. Deletions cut 5 bases from V and 4 bases from J, with 9 bases between. The CDR3 runs to 13 residues. In germline, CDR1 is MDHEN, CDR2 SYDVKM. The CDR3 DNA sequence: TGTGCCAGCAGTATCCGGAGAAATCAGCCCCAGCATTTT. It encodes CASSIRRNQPQHF.

The J gene is TRBJ2-3, the V gene TRBV11-3, with TRBD2 identical over 10 bases. The CDR3 length is 15 residues. The trim removed 1 base at V and 4 bases at J, leaving 2 bases unmatched. In germline, CDR1 is SGHNT, CDR2 YENEEA. This CDR3 is CASSLASGGADTQYF. The CDR3 nucleotides are TGTGCCAGCAGCTTAGCGAGCGGGGGGGCAGATACGCAGTATTTT.

This rearrangement joins TRBV6-6 to TRBJ1-3; no clear D. Per the germline V gene, CDR1 is MNHNY and CDR2 is SVGAGI (reference sequence). The CDR3 runs 15 residues. Trimming removed 4 bases from V and 0 bases from J, with 10 bases in between. The CDR3 is CASSSLTRSGNTIYF. The CDR3 coding sequence is TGTGCCAGCAGTTCTCTTACACGCTCTGGAAACACCATATATTTT.

The chain recombines TRBV18 with TRBJ2-5, with D possibly being TRBD2 (6 bases). The CDR3 totals 16 residues. Between the trimmed V and J ends, which lost 0 bases and 5 bases, there was a span of 16 bases. The germline CDR1 and CDR2 sequences are KGHSH and LQKENI. In DNA form, the CDR3 reads TGTGCCAGCTCACCACCGAGGCAGGGCGGAGGGGAGACCCAGTACTTC. This gives the protein CASSPPRQGGGETQYF.

The chain carries TRBV6-4 and TRBJ2-1; maybe TRBD2 (5 bases). The V end lost 3 bases, the J end lost 8 bases, and 17 bases lay between the germline ends. CDR1 is MRHNA, CDR2 SNTAGT, per germline. The CDR3 covers 15 residues. The CDR3: CASSDSAFGFDEQFF. Written as DNA, the CDR3 is TGTGCCAGCAGTGATAGCGCGTTTGGGTTCGATGAGCAGTTCTTC.

The chain couples TRBV15 to TRBJ1-6; no definite D call. The CDR3 contains 16 residues. Per the germline V gene, CDR1 is LNHNV and CDR2 is YYDKDF (reference sequence). V lost 0 bases, J lost 6 bases, and 12 bases lay in between. CDR3 region: CATSRDPLGGNSPLHF. CDR3 in DNA: TGTGCCACCAGCAGAGATCCTCTGGGCGGTAATTCACCCCTCCACTTT.

The chain is built from TRBV25-1 and TRBJ1-6; D is unclear. CDR1 is MGHDK and CDR2 is SYGVNS in the germline V gene. The CDR3 covers 16 residues. Trimming cost V 0 bases and J 0 bases, with 6 bases left between them. Here the CDR3 DNA reads TGTGCCAGCAGTGAATATATCAGCTCCTATAATTCACCCCTCCACTTT. This translates into CASSEYISSYNSPLHF. The complete variable domain, with remaining parts taken from reference TRBV25-1 and TRBJ1-6, reads EADIYQTPRYLVIGTGKKITLECSQTMGHDKMYWYQQDPGMELHLIHYSYGVNSTEKGDLSSESTVSRIRTEHFPLTLESARPSHTSQYLCASSEYISSYNSPLHFGNGTRLTVT.

V and J are TRBV5-6 and TRBJ1-2; 9 bases are a match to TRBD1. This CDR3 contains 16 residues. Germline CDR1 SGHDT, CDR2 YYEEEE. With 0 bases clipped from V and 2 bases from J, the junction kept 5 bases outside the gene matches. For the CDR3, the DNA is TGTGCCAGCAGCTTGGCCACAGGGGGCCGCAACTATGGCTACACCTTC. Its protein product is CASSLATGGRNYGYTF.